A single sample gave rise to the 28 T cell receptor beta chains below, sequenced in a study of cytomegalovirus exposure and HLA in healthy donors. Primers for the PCR totalled 60 Vbeta and 13 Jbeta. Using immunoSEQ multiplex PCR, the repertoire was profiled, and TCRdb retains in-frame clones only, with some absent. The repertoire includes 100,000 to 150,000 clones, under 85% of them detected once, and 4% to 4.5% sits in the top ten. Specimen: PBMCs. Receptors were obtained from a woman in her fifties or sixties in good health and CMV-seropositive.

The chain couples TRBV7-2 to TRBJ2-3, with TRBD2 matching over 8 bases. After removal of 6 bases from V and 2 bases from J, the junction contained 10 bases not matched to a gene. The germline V gene has CDR1 SGHTA and CDR2 FQGNSA. CDR3 length: 16 amino acids. CDR3 nucleotide sequence: TGTGCCAGCAGTGTGACTGGGACTAGTTCCACAGATACGCAGTATTTT. This translates into CASSVTGTSSTDTQYF.

This rearrangement joins TRBV10-2 to TRBJ1-3; D unresolved. This CDR3 comprises 11 residues. Trimming cost V 6 bases and J 3 bases, with 3 bases left between them. Germline CDR1 WSHSY, CDR2 SAAADI. The CDR3 is CASRLGNTIYF. The CDR3 nucleotides are TGCGCCAGCAGACTTGGAAACACCATATATTTT.

The V call is TRBV2, the J call TRBJ2-5; 11 bases are shared with TRBD2. The CDR3 sequence is 14 residues long. With 5 bases clipped from V and 3 bases from J, the junction kept 2 bases outside the gene matches. CDR1 and CDR2 (germline): SNHLY, FYNNEI. In nucleotides, the CDR3 is TGTGCCAGCAGTCGGGGACTAGCGGAAGAGACCCAGTACTTC. It translates to CASSRGLAEETQYF.

To note about this clone: A read error may produce the germline difference seen at one junction end. V and J are TRBV7-9 and TRBJ1-3; 8 bases align to TRBD1. CDR1 SEHNR and CDR2 FQNEAQ come from the germline V gene (reference sequence). The CDR3 extends over 15 amino acids. This CDR3 reads CANSSQGAGGNTIYF. For the CDR3, the DNA is TGTGCCAACAGCTCCCAGGGGGCCGGTGGAAACACCATATATTTT. Combining the CDR3 with reference TRBV7-9 and TRBJ1-3 gives the whole variable domain DTGVSQNPRHKITKRGQNVTFRCDPISEHNRLYWYRQTLGQGPEFLTYFQNEAQLEKSRLLSDRFSAERPKGSFSTLEIQRTEQGDSAMYLCANSSQGAGGNTIYFGEGSWLTVV.

This clone appeared a single time. The chain recombines TRBV28 with TRBJ1-2; 11 bases are shared with TRBD1. V lost 4 bases to trimming and J lost 4 bases; unmatched junction nucleotides: 5. From germline, CDR1 is MDHEN and CDR2 SYDVKM. The CDR3 is made up of 15 amino acids. For the CDR3, the DNA is TGTGCCAGCAGTTCCGGACAGGGGGCTATCTATGGCTACACCTTC. As protein: CASSSGQGAIYGYTF.

J is TRBJ2-7 and V is TRBV27, with 9 positions matching TRBD1. CDR1 is MNHEY, CDR2 SMNVEV, per germline (reference sequence). Trimming took 7 bases from V and 6 from J; bases not matched to a gene: 16. The CDR3 has 16 amino acids. The CDR3 protein is CASIPRFGTGLSEQYF. The DNA of the CDR3 is TGTGCCAGCATTCCGAGATTCGGGACAGGGCTCTCCGAGCAGTACTTC.

This chain joins TRBV6-4 and TRBJ2-1; a possible D gene is TRBD2 (5 bases). CDR3 length: 13 residues. In germline, CDR1 is MRHNA, CDR2 SNTAGT. V lost 6 bases and J lost 9, with 15 bases in between. CDR3 in DNA: TGTGCCAGCAGATTGACTACCCGATCTGAGCAGTTCTTC. As protein: CASRLTTRSEQFF.

The chain recombines TRBV9 with TRBJ2-2; D is perhaps TRBD2 (6 bases). Germline V lookup: CDR1 SGDLS, CDR2 YYNGEE. This CDR3 comprises 14 residues. With 6 bases removed from V and 0 bases from J, the gap between germline ends came to 9 bases. The CDR3 sequence: CASTGTPNTGELFF. CDR3 nucleotide sequence: TGTGCCAGCACCGGGACTCCGAACACCGGGGAGCTGTTTTTT. The complete variable domain, with remaining parts taken from reference TRBV9 and TRBJ2-2, reads DSGVTQTPKHLITATGQRVTLRCSPRSGDLSVYWYQQSLDQGLQFLIQYYNGEERAKGNILERFSAQQFPDLHSELNLSSLELGDSALYFCASTGTPNTGELFFGEGSRLTVL.

This chain joins TRBV7-9 and TRBJ1-2; no clear D. V was clipped by 2 bases and J by 8 bases, with 18 bases between them. The CDR3 runs 15 residues. CDR1 SEHNR and CDR2 FQNEAQ come from the germline V gene (reference sequence). CDR3 nucleotides: TGTGCCAGCAGCTTAATTGGCACCCTAGGCCGGGGCTACACCTTC. As protein: CASSLIGTLGRGYTF.

The chain links TRBV5-1 to TRBJ1-2; TRBD1 is a possible D gene (5 bases). CDR3 size: 13 residues. The germline gives CDR1 SGHRS, CDR2 YFSETQ. Trimming pared 0 bases from V and 8 bases from J, leaving 11 bases between. The CDR3 protein is CASSLGGAGGYTF. CDR3 DNA: TGCGCCAGCAGCTTGGGGGGCGCGGGGGGCTACACCTTC.

A few counts support this clone. The chain links TRBV25-1 to TRBJ1-1; D is ambiguous. The V gene lost 3 bases and the J gene lost 6 bases, with 14 bases spanning the gap. The CDR3 totals 14 residues. From germline, CDR1 is MGHDK and CDR2 SYGVNS. The CDR3 loop reads CASSDPGSVAEAFF. CDR3 DNA sequence: TGTGCCAGCAGTGACCCAGGCTCAGTAGCTGAAGCTTTCTTT.

This chain connects TRBV27 to TRBJ2-7; 8 bases align to TRBD1. Germline-derived CDR1 and CDR2 are MNHEY and SMNVEV (reference sequence). The CDR3 loop spans 14 amino acids. Trimming took 6 bases from V and 3 from J; bases not matched to a gene: 7. Here the CDR3 reads CASRPRGRDYEQYF. CDR3 in DNA: TGTGCCAGCAGGCCCAGGGGGCGCGACTACGAGCAGTACTTC.

The V call is TRBV21-1, the J call TRBJ1-2; no DNA check was done on the table's D call, TRBD1. TRBV21-1 is a pseudogene. This CDR3 has 21 residues. CDR3 residues: CASSKDGDNTTVFNRLYGYTF. The CDR3 region has the DNA TGTGCCAGCAGCAAAGATGGGGACAACACGACAGTTTTCAATCGGCTCTATGGCTACACCTTC.

CDR3 in amino acids: CAISESDRSSYEQYF. CDR3 nucleotides: TGTGCCATCAGTGAGTCGGACAGGAGCTCCTACGAGCAGTACTTC. The chain is built from TRBV10-3 and TRBJ2-7, with 7 nucleotides matching TRBD1. The CDR3 has 15 residues. The trim removed 0 bases at V and 0 bases at J, leaving 2 bases unmatched. Germline V gives CDR1 ENHRY, CDR2 SYGVKD.

This clone was seen a handful of times. The chain has TRBV10-3 and TRBJ2-3, with TRBD2 identical over 7 bases. After removal of 11 bases from V and 3 bases from J, the junction contained 11 bases not matched to a gene. Germline assignment: CDR1 ENHRY and CDR2 SYGVKD. The CDR3 length is 14 residues. CDR3 residues: CAHAGRGATDTQYF. DNA for the CDR3: TGTGCCCACGCGGGGAGGGGAGCAACAGATACGCAGTATTTT.

Turning to this clone: At one boundary the junction diverges from the germline segment, which might be a read error. The rearrangement links TRBV7-9 to TRBJ1-2; D remains unclear. The CDR3 has 12 amino acids. Germline CDR1 and CDR2: SEHNR and FQNEAQ (reference sequence). CDR3 amino acids: CSSSLESGGYTF. The CDR3 coding sequence is TGTTCCAGCAGCTTAGAATCGGGTGGCTACACCTTC.

This clone has just a few counts. This chain uses TRBV9 with TRBJ2-1; 9 nucleotides agree with TRBD2. The junction had 2 bases not matched to a gene; V was cut back by 3 bases and J by 7 bases. This CDR3 region has 13 residues. Germline CDR1 SGDLS, CDR2 YYNGEE. CDR3 coding DNA: TGTGCCAGCAGCGAGGGACTAGCTAATGAGCAGTTCTTC. Encoded protein: CASSEGLANEQFF.

The rearrangement uses TRBV28 and TRBJ1-2; 9 bases line up with TRBD1. With V trimmed by 5 bases and J by 4 bases, 2 bases remained unmatched. CDR3 length equals 13 residues. Germline V gives CDR1 MDHEN, CDR2 SYDVKM. The CDR3 spells CASSRQGGYGYTF. The CDR3 DNA reads TGTGCCAGCAGTAGACAGGGGGGCTATGGCTACACCTTC.

The chain joins TRBV29-1 to TRBJ1-1; 10 bases match TRBD1. CDR3 length: 12 amino acids. Per the germline V gene, CDR1 is SQVTM and CDR2 is ANQGSEA. With V trimmed by 7 bases and J by 3 bases, 2 bases remained unmatched. CDR3 DNA: TGCAGCGGGGGACAGGGGCACACTGAAGCTTTCTTT. Its protein product is CSGGQGHTEAFF. Looking up the rest from reference TRBV29-1 and TRBJ1-1 gives the full variable domain: SAVISQKPSRDICQRGTSLTIQCQVDSQVTMMFWYRQQPGQSLTLIATANQGSEATYESGFVIDKFPISRPNLTFSTLTVSNMSPEDSSIYLCSGGQGHTEAFFGQGTRLTVV.

This rearrangement joins TRBV13 to TRBJ2-1, with 7 positions matching TRBD2. The trim removed 6 bases at V and 4 bases at J, leaving 9 bases unmatched. The length of the CDR3 is 15 residues. Germline lookup yields CDR1 PRHDT and CDR2 FYEKMQ (reference sequence). CDR3 residues: CASRAREDSYNEQFF. The CDR3 nucleotides read TGTGCCAGCAGAGCCCGGGAGGACTCATACAATGAGCAGTTCTTC.

This chain joins TRBV28 and TRBJ1-5; 7 positions match TRBD1. V was pared by 5 bases and J by 0 bases, with 13 bases of the junction left unmatched. Germline V gene sequence: CDR1 MDHEN, CDR2 SYDVKM. The CDR3 length is 18 residues. The CDR3 nucleotides read TGTGCCAGCAGTGGGGACAGACTAAATTTATATAGCAATCAGCCCCAGCATTTT. Protein sequence: CASSGDRLNLYSNQPQHF. Full variable domain (rest looked up from reference TRBV28 and TRBJ1-5): DVKVTQSSRYLVKRTGEKVFLECVQDMDHENMFWYRQDPGLGLRLIYFSYDVKMKEKGDIPEGYSVSREKKERFSLILESASTNQTSMYLCASSGDRLNLYSNQPQHFGDGTRLSIL.

The genes are TRBV13 and TRBJ2-7; the D gene is possibly TRBD1 (6 bases). CDR1 and CDR2 (germline): PRHDT, FYEKMQ (reference sequence). CDR3 length: 14 amino acids. Between the trimmed V and J ends, which lost 2 bases and 1 base, there was a span of 9 bases. The CDR3 sequence is CASSLRDNSYEQYF. As DNA, the CDR3 is TGTGCCAGCAGCTTAAGGGACAATTCCTACGAGCAGTACTTC.

This clone has more than one count but fewer than ten. This chain connects TRBV7-9 to TRBJ2-2; unclear D gene. The CDR3 contains 15 residues. The V end lost 2 bases, the J end lost 4 bases, and 11 bases lay between the germline ends. Germline V lookup: CDR1 SEHNR, CDR2 FQNEAQ (reference sequence). CDR3 protein: CASSLSNILTGELFF. The DNA of the CDR3 is TGTGCCAGCAGCTTAAGTAACATCCTCACCGGGGAGCTGTTTTTT.

The chain joins TRBV7-6 to TRBJ2-1; TRBD2 agrees at 13 bases. Losses at the gene ends were 4 bases for V and 15 bases for J; bases not matched to a gene: 18. Germline-derived CDR1 and CDR2 are SGHVS and FNYEAQ. The CDR3 extends over 17 amino acids. The CDR3 is CASSSGELAGGPRSPFF. The DNA of the CDR3 is TGTGCCAGCAGCTCAGGCGAACTAGCGGGGGGGCCTCGAAGTCCGTTCTTC.

The chain links TRBV28 to TRBJ1-2; possible D gene TRBD1, 5 bases. Germline CDR1 MDHEN, CDR2 SYDVKM. Trimming took off 8 bases at V and 6 bases at J, with 22 bases between the two ends. The CDR3 contains 15 residues. The CDR3 nucleotides read TGTGCCAGCCGAAACCAGGACAATAGTTTTGATGGCTACACCTTC. Protein sequence: CASRNQDNSFDGYTF.

Written as DNA, the CDR3 is TGTGCCAGCAGTTTGGCTAGCGGCGGGGGAGAGCAGTACTTC. It translates to CASSLASGGGEQYF. The chain links TRBV27 to TRBJ2-7; 7 bases are shared with TRBD2. This CDR3 comprises 14 residues. Germline CDR1 MNHEY, CDR2 SMNVEV (reference sequence). The ends lost 3 bases at V and 7 bases at J; junction bases unmatched: 9.

This chain connects TRBV6-1 to TRBJ2-7; D perhaps matches TRBD2 (6 bases). Trimming shortened V by 2 bases and J by 5 bases, and 7 bases separated the two germline ends. This CDR3 region has 12 residues. Germline assignment: CDR1 MNHNS and CDR2 SASEGT. The CDR3 reads CASSERLDEQYF. For the CDR3, the DNA is TGTGCCAGCAGTGAAAGACTAGACGAGCAGTACTTC.

The V call is TRBV7-3, the J call TRBJ1-1; TRBD1 matches at 8 bases. The CDR3 consists of 15 residues. Germline V gene lookup returns CDR1 SGHTA and CDR2 FQGTGA. The V gene end was trimmed by 0 bases and the J gene end by 11 bases; junction bases not matched to a gene: 11. The CDR3 sequence: CASSLTGQGASEAFF. The CDR3 DNA reads TGTGCCAGCAGCTTAACCGGCCAGGGGGCTAGTGAGGCTTTCTTT.